These 9 T cell receptor beta chains were all obtained from the same sample, sequenced in a study of blood T cell repertoires in COVID-19. Libraries were prepared by immunoSEQ multiplex PCR; TCRdb keeps only in-frame clonotypes and omits some of them. The profile shows more than 400,000 clones, approximately 85% of them singletons. Sequencing input: peripheral blood. All receptors come from a human donor in a cohort sampled during active COVID-19.

The rearrangement joins TRBV6-2 or TRBV6-3 to TRBJ2-1; 7 bases map to TRBD1. The germline gives CDR1 MNHEY, CDR2 SVGEGT. The junction had 9 bases not matched to a gene; V was cut back by 2 bases and J by 11 bases. This CDR3 region has 14 residues. CDR3 loop: CASSYSSGTAKQFF. CDR3 coding DNA: TGTGCCAGCAGTTACAGTTCCGGGACAGCGAAGCAGTTCTTC.

This clone was counted ten times or more. This sequence joins TRBV6-2 or TRBV6-3 and TRBJ2-7; D might be TRBD2 (6 bases). V dropped 4 bases and J dropped 4 bases, with 23 bases sitting between them. Germline loops: CDR1 MNHEY, CDR2 SVGEGT. The CDR3 covers 17 residues. The chain's CDR3 is CASSSGLGRAGSYEQYF. DNA of the CDR3: TGTGCCAGCAGTTCAGGGCTTGGTCGAGCGGGTTCGTACGAGCAGTACTTC.

This clone was detected a few times. The rearrangement joins TRBV11-2 to TRBJ1-6, with D perhaps TRBD1 (5 bases). The germline gives CDR1 SGHAT, CDR2 FQNNGV. V gave up 5 bases and J gave up 6 bases, with 17 bases separating them. The CDR3 has 16 residues. Here the CDR3 DNA reads TGTGCCAGCAGCCCTCAGGGCCGAACCTCTAATTCACCCCTCCACTTT. Translated, it gives CASSPQGRTSNSPLHF.

The chain joins TRBV11-2 to TRBJ1-1; 8 nucleotides align to TRBD1. Unmatched junction bases numbered 12, after V lost 1 base and J lost 2 bases. CDR1 is SGHAT and CDR2 is FQNNGV in the germline V gene. The CDR3 consists of 18 residues. The CDR3: CASSLAWQGATGNTEAFF. CDR3 nucleotides: TGTGCCAGCAGCTTAGCGTGGCAGGGGGCGACGGGAAACACTGAAGCTTTCTTT.

The DNA for the CDR3 is TGTGCCATCATGGAGATGGACATTCAGTACTTC. This codes for CAIMEMDIQYF. The rearrangement joins TRBV10-3 to TRBJ2-4, with D hard to call. Germline values: CDR1 ENHRY, CDR2 SYGVKD. V lost 7 bases to trimming and J lost 8 bases, with 9 bases between them. The CDR3 runs 11 residues.

The V call is TRBV7-3, the J call TRBJ2-2; D call uncertain. Trimming took 2 bases from V and 6 from J, leaving 13 bases between them. CDR3 length: 15 amino acids. In germline, CDR1 is SGHTA, CDR2 FQGTGA. This CDR3 reads CASSLFASESGELFF. The CDR3 DNA reads TGTGCCAGCAGCTTATTTGCCTCTGAGTCCGGGGAGCTGTTTTTT.

The V gene is TRBV7-2, the J gene TRBJ1-5; D gene uncertain. Germline CDR1 is SGHTA and CDR2 is FQGNSA. V shed 3 bases and J shed 2 bases, with 11 bases lying between them. This CDR3 contains 15 residues. Here the CDR3 reads CASSFDGGGNQPQHF. CDR3 bases: TGTGCCAGCAGCTTTGATGGCGGGGGCAATCAGCCCCAGCATTTT.

The CDR3 DNA is TGTGCCACCAGCCCGGGACAGTCGTTAAATAGCAATCAGCCCCAGCATTTT. This sequence encodes CATSPGQSLNSNQPQHF. This sequence joins TRBV15 and TRBJ1-5; 7 bases are shared with TRBD1. Germline CDR1 and CDR2: LNHNV and YYDKDF (reference sequence). The length of the CDR3 is 17 residues. Losses at the gene ends were 5 bases for V and 0 bases for J; bases not matched to a gene: 10.

This chain joins TRBV7-2 and TRBJ1-2; 9 nucleotides match TRBD1. There are 15 residues in the CDR3. Germline CDR1 and CDR2: SGHTA and FQGNSA. J lost 1 base, V lost 5 bases, and 5 bases had no gene match. The CDR3 is CASSPRTGDNYGYTF. The CDR3 DNA sequence: TGTGCCAGCAGCCCTCGGACAGGGGATAACTATGGCTACACCTTC.